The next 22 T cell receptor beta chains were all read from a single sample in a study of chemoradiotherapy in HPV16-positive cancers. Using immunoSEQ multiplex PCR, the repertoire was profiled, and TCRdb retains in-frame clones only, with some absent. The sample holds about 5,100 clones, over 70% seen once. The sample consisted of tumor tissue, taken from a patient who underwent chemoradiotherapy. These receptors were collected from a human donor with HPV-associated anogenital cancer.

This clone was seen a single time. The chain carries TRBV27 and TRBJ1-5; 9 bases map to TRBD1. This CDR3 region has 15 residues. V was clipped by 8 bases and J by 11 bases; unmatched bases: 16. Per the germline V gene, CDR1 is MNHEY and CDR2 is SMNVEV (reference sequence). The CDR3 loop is CASATPTTGGWTQHF. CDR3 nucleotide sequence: TGTGCCAGCGCAACTCCGACGACAGGGGGGTGGACCCAGCATTTT.

CDR3 loop: CASSFGGGSEQYF. CDR3 nucleotides: TGTGCCAGCAGCTTTGGCGGGGGTTCCGAGCAGTACTTC. This chain connects TRBV7-3 to TRBJ2-7; 7 nucleotides match TRBD2. The CDR3 length is 13 residues. Trimming removed 3 bases from V and 6 bases from J; junction bases left unmatched: 5. Germline CDR1 SGHTA, CDR2 FQGTGA.

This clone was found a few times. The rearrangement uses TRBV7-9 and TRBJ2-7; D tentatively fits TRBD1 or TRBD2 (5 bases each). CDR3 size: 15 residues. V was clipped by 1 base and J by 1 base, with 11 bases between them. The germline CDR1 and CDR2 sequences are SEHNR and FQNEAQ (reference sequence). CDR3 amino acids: CASSLVSGRSYEQYF. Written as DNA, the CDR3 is TGTGCCAGCAGCTTAGTGTCGGGGCGATCCTACGAGCAGTACTTC. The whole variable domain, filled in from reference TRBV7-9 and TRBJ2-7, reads DTGVSQNPRHKITKRGQNVTFRCDPISEHNRLYWYRQTLGQGPEFLTYFQNEAQLEKSRLLSDRFSAERPKGSFSTLEIQRTEQGDSAMYLCASSLVSGRSYEQYFGPGTRLTVT.

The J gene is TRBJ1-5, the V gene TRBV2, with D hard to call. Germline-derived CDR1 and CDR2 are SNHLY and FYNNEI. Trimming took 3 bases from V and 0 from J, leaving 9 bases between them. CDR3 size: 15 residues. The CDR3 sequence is CASSDRLFSNQPQHF. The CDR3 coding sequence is TGTGCCAGCAGTGATCGGCTTTTTAGCAATCAGCCCCAGCATTTT. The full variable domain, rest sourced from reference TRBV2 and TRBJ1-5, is EPEVTQTPSHQVTQMGQEVILRCVPISNHLYFYWYRQILGQKVEFLVSFYNNEISEKSEIFDDQFSVERPDGSNFTLKIRSTKLEDSAMYFCASSDRLFSNQPQHFGDGTRLSIL.

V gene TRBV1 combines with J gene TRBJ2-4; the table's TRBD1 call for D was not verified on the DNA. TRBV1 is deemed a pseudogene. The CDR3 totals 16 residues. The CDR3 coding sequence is TGCACCAGCAGCCAAGCGGGCGACAGAGAGGGGGACATTCAGTACTTC. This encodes CTSSQAGDREGDIQYF.

CDR3 nucleotides: TGTGCCAGCAGCTTAGCGTGGGCAGGGGACCAGCCCCAGCATTTT. It is translated as CASSLAWAGDQPQHF. V and J are TRBV7-8 and TRBJ1-5; D may be TRBD1 (6 bases). This CDR3 contains 15 residues. The V end lost 0 bases, the J end lost 7 bases, and 13 bases lay between the germline ends. Germline CDR1 SGHVS, CDR2 FQNEAQ.

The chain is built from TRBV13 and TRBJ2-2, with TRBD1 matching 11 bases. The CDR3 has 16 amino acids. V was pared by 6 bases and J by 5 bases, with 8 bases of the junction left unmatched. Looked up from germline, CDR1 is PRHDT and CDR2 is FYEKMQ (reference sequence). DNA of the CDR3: TGTGCCAGCAGACCCGGGACAGGGGGTAATACCGGGGAGCTGTTTTTT. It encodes CASRPGTGGNTGELFF.

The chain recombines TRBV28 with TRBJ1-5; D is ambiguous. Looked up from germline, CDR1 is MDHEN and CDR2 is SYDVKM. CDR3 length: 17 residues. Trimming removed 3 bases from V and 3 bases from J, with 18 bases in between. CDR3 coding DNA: TGTGCCAGCAGTTTGGTCTTATTGTTCAGGAACAATCAGCCCCAGCATTTT. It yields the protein CASSLVLLFRNNQPQHF.

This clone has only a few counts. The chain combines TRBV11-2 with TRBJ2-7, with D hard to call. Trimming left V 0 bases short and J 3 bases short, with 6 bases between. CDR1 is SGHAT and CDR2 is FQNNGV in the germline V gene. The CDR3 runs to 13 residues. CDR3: CASSLDTVYEQYF. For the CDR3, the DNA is TGTGCCAGCAGCTTAGATACCGTCTACGAGCAGTACTTC.

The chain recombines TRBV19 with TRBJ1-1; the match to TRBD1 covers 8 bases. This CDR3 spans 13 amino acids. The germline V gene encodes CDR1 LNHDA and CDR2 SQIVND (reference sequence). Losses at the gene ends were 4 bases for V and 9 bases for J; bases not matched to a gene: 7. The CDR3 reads CASSRADREKAFF. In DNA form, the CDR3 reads TGTGCCAGTAGTAGGGCGGACAGGGAGAAAGCTTTCTTT.

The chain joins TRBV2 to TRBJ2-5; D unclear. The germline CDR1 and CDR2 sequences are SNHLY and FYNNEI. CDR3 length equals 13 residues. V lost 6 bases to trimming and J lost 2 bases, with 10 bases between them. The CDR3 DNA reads TGTGCCAGCAGCTTCGACATGCAAGAGACCCAGTACTTC. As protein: CASSFDMQETQYF. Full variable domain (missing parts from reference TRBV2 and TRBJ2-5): EPEVTQTPSHQVTQMGQEVILRCVPISNHLYFYWYRQILGQKVEFLVSFYNNEISEKSEIFDDQFSVERPDGSNFTLKIRSTKLEDSAMYFCASSFDMQETQYFGPGTRLLVL.

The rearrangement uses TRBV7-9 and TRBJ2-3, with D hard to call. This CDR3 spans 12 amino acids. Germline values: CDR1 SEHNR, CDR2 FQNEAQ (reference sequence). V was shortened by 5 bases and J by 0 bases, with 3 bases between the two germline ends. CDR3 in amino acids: CASSDSTDTQYF. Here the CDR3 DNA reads TGTGCCAGCAGCGACAGCACAGATACGCAGTATTTT.

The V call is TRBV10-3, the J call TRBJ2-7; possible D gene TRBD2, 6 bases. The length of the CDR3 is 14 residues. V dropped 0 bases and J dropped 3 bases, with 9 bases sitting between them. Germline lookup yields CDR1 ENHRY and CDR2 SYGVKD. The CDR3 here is CAISESQGGYEQYF. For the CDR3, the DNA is TGTGCCATCAGTGAGTCTCAGGGAGGCTACGAGCAGTACTTC.

CDR3 in DNA: TGTGCCAGCAGTTACGGAAGGGCGGGGGAAAAACTGTTTTTT. Its protein product is CASSYGRAGEKLFF. The genes are TRBV6-6 and TRBJ1-4; D ambiguous. The CDR3 runs 14 residues. The V gene's germline CDR1 is MNHNY and CDR2 SVGAGI (reference sequence). V was shortened by 2 bases and J by 8 bases, with 12 bases between the two germline ends.

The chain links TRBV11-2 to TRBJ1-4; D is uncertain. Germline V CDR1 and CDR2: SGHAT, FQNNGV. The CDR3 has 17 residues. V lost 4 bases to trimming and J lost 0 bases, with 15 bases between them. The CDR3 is CASSSKAKVATNEKLFF. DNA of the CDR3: TGTGCCAGCAGCTCAAAGGCGAAAGTTGCAACTAATGAAAAACTGTTTTTT.

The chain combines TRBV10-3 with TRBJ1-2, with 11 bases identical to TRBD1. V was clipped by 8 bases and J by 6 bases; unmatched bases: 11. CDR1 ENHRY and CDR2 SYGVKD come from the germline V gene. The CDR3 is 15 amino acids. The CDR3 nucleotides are TGTGCCATCCGGCCCCGGGACAGGGGGGAACATGGCTACACCTTC. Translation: CAIRPRDRGEHGYTF.

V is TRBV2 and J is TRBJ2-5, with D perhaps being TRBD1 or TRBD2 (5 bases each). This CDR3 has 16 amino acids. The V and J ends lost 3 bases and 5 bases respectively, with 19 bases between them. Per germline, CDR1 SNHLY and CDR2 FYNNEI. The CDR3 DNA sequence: TGTGCCAGCAGTGAGGGACGGTTCCCAGGGCGGGAGACCCAGTACTTC. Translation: CASSEGRFPGRETQYF. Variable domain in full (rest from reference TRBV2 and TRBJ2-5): EPEVTQTPSHQVTQMGQEVILRCVPISNHLYFYWYRQILGQKVEFLVSFYNNEISEKSEIFDDQFSVERPDGSNFTLKIRSTKLEDSAMYFCASSEGRFPGRETQYFGPGTRLLVL.

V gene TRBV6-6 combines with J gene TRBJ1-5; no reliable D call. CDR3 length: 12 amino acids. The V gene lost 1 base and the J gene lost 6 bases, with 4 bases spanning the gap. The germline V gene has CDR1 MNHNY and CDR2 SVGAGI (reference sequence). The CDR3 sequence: CASSYFSQPQHF. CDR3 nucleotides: TGTGCCAGCAGTTACTTTTCTCAGCCCCAGCATTTT.

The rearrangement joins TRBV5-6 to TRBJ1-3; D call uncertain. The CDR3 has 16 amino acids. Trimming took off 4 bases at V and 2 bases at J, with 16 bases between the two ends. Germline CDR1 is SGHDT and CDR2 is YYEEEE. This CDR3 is CASSPMAAVAGNTIYF. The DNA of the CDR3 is TGTGCCAGCAGCCCCATGGCTGCGGTGGCTGGAAACACCATATATTTT.

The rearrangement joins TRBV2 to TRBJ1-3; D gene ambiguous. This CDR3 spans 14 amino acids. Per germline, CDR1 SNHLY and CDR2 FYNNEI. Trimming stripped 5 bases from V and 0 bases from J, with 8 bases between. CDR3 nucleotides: TGTGCCAGCAGTCCAGTGACCTCTGGAAACACCATATATTTT. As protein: CASSPVTSGNTIYF.

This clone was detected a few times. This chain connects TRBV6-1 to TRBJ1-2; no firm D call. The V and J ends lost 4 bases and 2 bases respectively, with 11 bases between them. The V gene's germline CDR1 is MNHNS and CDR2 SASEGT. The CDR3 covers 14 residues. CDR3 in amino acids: CASSAPGQNYGYTF. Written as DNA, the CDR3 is TGTGCCAGCAGTGCCCCGGGCCAAAACTATGGCTACACCTTC.

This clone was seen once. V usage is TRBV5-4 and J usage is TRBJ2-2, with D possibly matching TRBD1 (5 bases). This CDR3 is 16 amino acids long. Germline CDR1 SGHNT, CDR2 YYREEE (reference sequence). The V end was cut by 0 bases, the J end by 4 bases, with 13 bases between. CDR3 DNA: TGTGCCAGCAGCTTGGTTCCAGGGCTGGGCACCGGGGAGCTGTTTTTT. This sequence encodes CASSLVPGLGTGELFF.